The entry that follows covers one TCR beta chain sequence. Its antigen remains unidentified. The CDR3 covers 15 residues. The germline gives CDR1 ENHRY, CDR2 SYGVKD. V lost 4 bases and J 3 bases, leaving 16 bases between the germline ends. These data come from a study of response to subunit inactivated influenza vaccine. Study-wide results and caveats: Few additional T cells are recruited per seasonal influenza vaccination, authors suggested.

TCRdb called the RT-PCR reads again in MiXCR, with one record for every CDR3 protein. The table lists just over 300,000 distinct CDR3 sequences, roughly 22% of them singletons. The clonotype comes from a man between 45 and 75 years old who received an inactivated influenza vaccine. The V call is TRBV10-3, the J call TRBJ2-7, with TRBD2 as a possible D gene (5 bases). The sample in question was PBMCs from blood, obtained about 20 months after vaccination. This CDR3 reads CAISGVGGSHYEQYF. In nucleotides, the CDR3 is TGTGCCATCAGTGGGGTCGGTGGGAGCCACTACGAGCAGTACTTC.